What follows are 24 T cell receptor beta chains derived from one specimen sequenced in a study of cytomegalovirus exposure and HLA in healthy donors (dated by TCRdb to about 2017). The library was made by the immunoSEQ multiplex PCR assay. The multiplex PCR relied on a mix of 60 forward primers for TCR Vbeta segments and 13 reverse primers for TCR Jbeta segments. TCRdb re-hosts the immuneACCESS table, in-frame sequences only. Its copies lack some clones; in the studies checked, an unresolved V gene accounts for under half of them, and the cause for the rest is not known. This sample gives roughly 220,000 clones in total; 70% to 90% of them show up just once. 2.5% to 3.5% of the sample is held by the ten biggest clonotypes. The sequencing sample was made of PBMCs. The receptor source for this set is a man aged 30 to 45 in good health and CMV-seronegative.

This chain connects TRBV5-4 to TRBJ2-3; a weak D match, TRBD2 (6 bases). This CDR3 is 15 amino acids long. The V gene lost 4 bases and the J gene lost 0 bases, with 12 bases spanning the gap. CDR1 SGHNT and CDR2 YYREEE come from the germline V gene (reference sequence). In nucleotides, the CDR3 is TGTGCCAGCAGCCGCTTGGGGGGAAGCACAGATACGCAGTATTTT. As protein: CASSRLGGSTDTQYF.

The J gene is TRBJ2-1, the V gene TRBV9; 7 positions match TRBD2. After removal of 3 bases from V and 1 base from J, the junction contained 10 bases not matched to a gene. CDR1 and CDR2 (germline): SGDLS, YYNGEE. CDR3 size: 17 residues. The CDR3 protein is CASSAPLSGASYNEQFF. CDR3 sequence (DNA): TGTGCCAGCAGCGCCCCCCTCAGCGGGGCTTCCTACAATGAGCAGTTCTTC.

The chain links TRBV5-1 to TRBJ2-7; weak D call: TRBD1 (6 bases). The germline V gene has CDR1 SGHRS and CDR2 YFSETQ. Trimming shortened V by 2 bases and J by 0 bases, and 15 bases separated the two germline ends. The CDR3 loop spans 16 amino acids. CDR3 protein: CASSFTDSAVSYEQYF. In nucleotides, the CDR3 is TGCGCCAGCAGCTTTACGGACAGCGCGGTCTCCTACGAGCAGTACTTC.

CDR3 amino acids: CASSGGSWDTIYF. Here the CDR3 DNA reads TGTGCCAGCAGTGGCGGGAGTTGGGACACCATATATTTT. This chain uses TRBV2 with TRBJ1-3; D unclear. Germline loops: CDR1 SNHLY, CDR2 FYNNEI. This CDR3 is built from 13 residues. With 4 bases removed from V and 8 bases from J, the gap between germline ends came to 12 bases.

The chain couples TRBV29-1 to TRBJ2-3, with 8 bases matching TRBD2. The CDR3 totals 13 residues. CDR1 is SQVTM and CDR2 is ANQGSEA in the germline V gene. V trimming: 5 bases; J trimming: 3 bases; junction bases outside the gene matches: 4. CDR3 nucleotides: TGCAGCGTTATGACTAGCGTTACAGATACGCAGTATTTT. This translates into CSVMTSVTDTQYF.

The gene calls are TRBV13 and TRBJ2-7; TRBD2 aligns across 8 bases. The V segment lost 0 bases and the J segment 1 base; nucleotides outside the gene matches: 2. The germline CDR1 and CDR2 sequences are PRHDT and FYEKMQ (reference sequence). The CDR3 extends over 15 amino acids. CDR3 nucleotide sequence: TGTGCCAGCAGCTTAGGGGCGGGGGGATCCTACGAGCAGTACTTC. It codes for CASSLGAGGSYEQYF. Full variable domain (missing parts from reference TRBV13 and TRBJ2-7): AAGVIQSPRHLIKEKRETATLKCYPIPRHDTVYWYQQGPGQDPQFLISFYEKMQSDKGSIPDRFSAQQFSDYHSELNMSSLELGDSALYFCASSLGAGGSYEQYFGPGTRLTVT.

This clone appeared a few times. The chain recombines TRBV5-6 with TRBJ2-5, with D perhaps matching TRBD1 (5 bases). This CDR3 is 16 amino acids long. Per the germline V gene, CDR1 is SGHDT and CDR2 is YYEEEE. Trimming removed 0 bases at V and 1 base at J, with 13 bases between. The CDR3: CASSLAQGTLQETQYF. The CDR3 nucleotides read TGTGCCAGCAGCTTGGCCCAGGGCACCCTCCAAGAGACCCAGTACTTC.

The rearrangement uses TRBV4-3 and TRBJ1-2; D is uncertain. Trimming took 1 base from V and 3 from J, leaving 18 bases between them. This CDR3 has 17 residues. Germline assignment: CDR1 LGHNA and CDR2 YSLEER. CDR3 residues: CASSQARLRELDYGYTF. CDR3 nucleotides: TGCGCCAGCAGCCAAGCCCGGCTGCGGGAGCTAGACTATGGCTACACCTTC.

The chain combines TRBV9 with TRBJ2-1, with 8 bases lining up with TRBD2. With V trimmed by 3 bases and J by 2 bases, 1 base remained unmatched. CDR1 and CDR2 (germline): SGDLS, YYNGEE. The CDR3 runs to 14 residues. CDR3 region: CASSEGLAYNEQFF. As DNA, the CDR3 is TGTGCCAGCAGCGAGGGACTAGCCTACAATGAGCAGTTCTTC.

The rearrangement joins TRBV9 to TRBJ2-7; TRBD2 might be the D (7 bases). V lost 4 bases and J 3 bases, leaving 17 bases between the germline ends. The CDR3 contains 15 residues. Germline assignment: CDR1 SGDLS and CDR2 YYNGEE. The CDR3 nucleotides read TGTGCCAGCAGCCGCGGAGGGGGAGGGGGCTACGAGCAGTACTTC. It yields the protein CASSRGGGGGYEQYF.

The rearrangement links TRBV29-1 to TRBJ1-4; D perhaps matches TRBD1 (6 bases). With 3 bases removed from V and 6 bases from J, the gap between germline ends came to 11 bases. Germline CDR1 and CDR2: SQVTM and ANQGSEA. The CDR3 sequence is 13 residues long. CDR3 loop: CSVDSGGYEKLFF. In DNA, the CDR3 is TGCAGCGTTGATAGCGGGGGCTATGAAAAACTGTTTTTT.

Points on this clone: Germline is not matched at one junction end, which may reflect a read error. The chain employs TRBV19 and TRBJ2-6, with a possible D match to TRBD1 (6 bases). The CDR3 is made up of 18 amino acids. CDR1 is LNHDA and CDR2 is SQIVND in the germline V gene (reference sequence). The CDR3 reads CASSSVRDNFPGASVLTF. As DNA, the CDR3 is TGTGCCAGTAGTTCCGTCCGGGACAACTTCCCTGGGGCCAGCGTCCTGACTTTC.

The CDR3 spells CASSRLPPGVGNTIYF. The DNA of the CDR3 is TGTGCCAGCAGCCGACTTCCCCCCGGGGTCGGAAACACCATATATTTT. This sequence joins TRBV28 and TRBJ1-3; D remains unclear. The V end was cut by 6 bases, the J end by 4 bases, with 19 bases between. This CDR3 contains 16 residues. Germline assignment: CDR1 MDHEN and CDR2 SYDVKM.

This clone was detected only a few times. This chain uses TRBV27 with TRBJ1-5; D gene uncertain. Trimming left V 3 bases short and J 5 bases short, with 8 bases between. The CDR3 runs to 13 residues. The germline V gene encodes CDR1 MNHEY and CDR2 SMNVEV (reference sequence). CDR3 residues: CASSFTADQPQHF. In nucleotides, the CDR3 is TGTGCCAGCAGTTTTACAGCAGATCAGCCCCAGCATTTT.

The chain joins TRBV5-4 to TRBJ1-2; TRBD1 matches at 8 bases. The ends lost 2 bases at V and 7 bases at J; junction bases unmatched: 7. In germline, CDR1 is SGHNT, CDR2 YYREEE (reference sequence). This CDR3 comprises 14 residues. As DNA, the CDR3 is TGTGCCAGCAGCTTTGGGCAGGGGGCGCTTGGCTACACCTTC. Translated: CASSFGQGALGYTF. Full variable domain (missing parts from reference TRBV5-4 and TRBJ1-2): ETGVTQSPTHLIKTRGQQVTLRCSSQSGHNTVSWYQQALGQGPQFIFQYYREEENGRGNFPPRFSGLQFPNYSSELNVNALELDDSALYLCASSFGQGALGYTFGSGTRLTVV.

The V and J genes are TRBV4-3 and TRBJ2-2; 7 positions match TRBD1. The CDR3 runs to 16 residues. Germline V gives CDR1 LGHNA, CDR2 YSLEER. Trimming at V came to 4 bases and at J to 0 bases, leaving 5 bases not matched to a gene. The CDR3 spells CASSRQQGTNTGELFF. CDR3 bases: TGCGCCAGCAGCCGCCAACAGGGGACGAACACCGGGGAGCTGTTTTTT.

This clone was observed a few times. The gene calls are TRBV14 and TRBJ2-3, with TRBD2 matching 11 bases. Germline V gives CDR1 SGHDN, CDR2 FVKESK. This CDR3 contains 19 residues. With 0 bases clipped from V and 2 bases from J, the junction kept 10 bases outside the gene matches. CDR3 in amino acids: CASSQDPLLAGAFTDTQYF. The CDR3 bases are TGTGCCAGCAGCCAAGATCCGTTACTAGCGGGGGCCTTCACAGATACGCAGTATTTT. The full variable domain, its missing parts supplied by reference TRBV14 and TRBJ2-3, is EAGVTQFPSHSVIEKGQTVTLRCDPISGHDNLYWYRRVMGKEIKFLLHFVKESKQDESGMPNNRFLAERTGGTYSTLKVQPAELEDSGVYFCASSQDPLLAGAFTDTQYFGPGTRLTVL.

CDR3 in DNA: TGTGCCAGCGGGCGGGGGCAAGCCAAAAACATTCAGTACTTC. Amino acid sequence: CASGRGQAKNIQYF. This rearrangement joins TRBV7-2 to TRBJ2-4; D might be TRBD2 (7 bases). The ends were cut back, 8 bases at V and 0 bases at J, with 11 bases in the middle. The length of the CDR3 is 14 residues. The germline V gene has CDR1 SGHTA and CDR2 FQGNSA. Supplemented by reference TRBV7-2 and TRBJ2-4, the full variable domain reads GAGVSQSPSNKVTEKGKDVELRCDPISGHTALYWYRQSLGQGLEFLIYFQGNSAPDKSGLPSDRFSAERTGGSVSTLTIQRTQQEDSAVYLCASGRGQAKNIQYFGAGTRLSVL.

The genes are TRBV19 and TRBJ1-1; the match to TRBD1 covers 7 bases. CDR3 length equals 16 residues. Looked up from germline, CDR1 is LNHDA and CDR2 is SQIVND (reference sequence). Trimming removed 5 bases from V and 3 bases from J; junction bases left unmatched: 12. CDR3 region: CASSPQGIGRYTEAFF. The CDR3 DNA sequence: TGTGCCAGTAGTCCACAGGGGATTGGACGGTACACTGAAGCTTTCTTT.

This chain links TRBV5-1 with TRBJ2-7; 8 bases line up with TRBD1. Germline V gene data show CDR1 as SGHRS and CDR2 as YFSETQ. V dropped 1 base and J dropped 5; count of bases not matched to a gene: 2. The CDR3 consists of 13 residues. The CDR3 coding sequence is TGCGCCAGCAGCTTGACAGGGGGAGACGAGCAGTACTTC. Translating it yields CASSLTGGDEQYF.

This chain joins TRBV6-6 and TRBJ2-7, with 7 bases matching TRBD2. Germline V CDR1 and CDR2: MNHNY, SVGAGI (reference sequence). The CDR3 has 15 residues. J was trimmed by 1 base and V by 5 bases; bases with no gene match: 8. CDR3 DNA sequence: TGTGCCAGCAGTCCCGGGGGGACTCTATCCTACGAGCAGTACTTC. It is translated as CASSPGGTLSYEQYF.

V gene TRBV19 combines with J gene TRBJ2-5, with D possibly being TRBD1 (6 bases). V was cut by 3 bases and J by 5 bases, with 16 bases left in between. The germline V gene has CDR1 LNHDA and CDR2 SQIVND (reference sequence). This CDR3 has 15 residues. CDR3: CASSIPIQGGETQYF. In nucleotides, the CDR3 is TGTGCCAGTAGTATCCCTATACAGGGCGGGGAGACCCAGTACTTC.

The V gene is TRBV5-4, the J gene TRBJ2-3; 10 bases map to TRBD2. Germline V gene sequence: CDR1 SGHNT, CDR2 YYREEE (reference sequence). Germline trimming cut 4 bases from V and 2 bases from J; bases unmatched to any gene: 7. The CDR3 loop spans 16 amino acids. CDR3: CASSDYSGGPTDTQYF. Here the CDR3 DNA reads TGTGCCAGCAGCGATTATAGCGGGGGGCCCACAGATACGCAGTATTTT.

The chain links TRBV11-3 to TRBJ2-7; weak D call: TRBD2 (7 bases). The V gene lost 5 bases and the J gene lost 6 bases, with 8 bases spanning the gap. Germline CDR1 SGHNT, CDR2 YENEEA. This CDR3 comprises 11 residues. CDR3 residues: CASSRGGEQYF. CDR3 sequence (DNA): TGTGCCAGCAGCAGGGGGGGCGAGCAGTACTTC.